The rows below give T cell receptor beta chains drawn from one sample of a study of cytomegalovirus exposure and HLA in healthy donors. Assay: immunoSEQ multiplex PCR; the TCRdb copy retains only in-frame clones and omits some. Here the sample spans some 120,000 clones, under 85% being singletons. The sample consisted of PBMCs. These receptors were collected from a man younger than 35 in good health and CMV-seropositive. Both conserved end residues are part of each CDR3. A D gene is named only where the DNA matches it firmly. Expanded clones get a size class; other rows say once, few or many, or leave the size out.

d_call j_call v_call clone_size cdr3_nt cdr3_aa
NA TRBJ1-6 TRBV9 NA TGTGCCAGCAGCGATAACCCACTCGGACCCCTCCACTTT CASSDNPLGPLHF
TRBD1 TRBJ1-5 TRBV28 NA TGTGCCAGCAGAATCGGACAGGTCAGGCAGCCCCAGCATTTT CASRIGQVRQPQHF
TRBD2 TRBJ2-1 TRBV19 NA TGTGCCAGTAGTATTCAGCCTAGCGGGAGGGCCAAGTTCTTC CASSIQPSGRAKFF
NA TRBJ2-3 TRBV15 NA TGTGCCACCAGCAGAGATGTGGCTGAGCGCCCGCGAGATACGCAGTATTTT CATSRDVAERPRDTQYF
NA TRBJ2-1 TRBV7-9 once TGTGCCAGCAGCTTAGTTCAGGGTTCAGGAGAGCAGTTCTTC CASSLVQGSGEQFF
NA TRBJ1-2 TRBV7-8 NA TGTGCCAGCAGCTCAATAGTCACGCGGGGGACTGGCTACACCTTC CASSSIVTRGTGYTF
TRBD2 TRBJ2-7 TRBV6-5 NA TGTGCCAGCAGTTACCTCCTAGCGGGAGAAGACGAGCAGTACTTC CASSYLLAGEDEQYF
NA TRBJ2-6 TRBV6-1 NA TGTGCCAGCAGTGAACTATCTGGGGCCAACGGCCTGACTTTC CASSELSGANGLTF
NA TRBJ1-2 TRBV28 NA TGTGCCAGCAGTTTATCCCCTAAATATGGCTACACCTTC CASSLSPKYGYTF
TRBD2 TRBJ2-1 TRBV5-1 few TGCGCCAGCAGCCCATACCTTAGCGGGGGGGCCCCCAATGAGCAGTTCTTC CASSPYLSGGAPNEQFF
NA TRBJ2-5 TRBV6-5 NA TGTGCCAGCAGTTTACGGTCCGAGACCCAGTACTTC CASSLRSETQYF
NA TRBJ1-2 TRBV30 once TGTGCCTGGCGCGCCAAGGGGAACTATGGCTACACCTTC CAWRAKGNYGYTF
TRBD1 TRBJ1-1 TRBV5-4 once TGTGCCAGCAGTCGGATACAGGGGGCCAACACTGAAGCTTTCTTT CASSRIQGANTEAFF
TRBD1 TRBJ1-1 TRBV11-1 NA TGTGCCAGCAGCTTAATGGGACAGGGGGCTTTCTTT CASSLMGQGAFF
NA TRBJ1-1 TRBV29-1 NA TGCAGCGCTCCGGGGGGCGCGGGGACTGAAGCTTTCTTT CSAPGGAGTEAFF
NA TRBJ2-1 TRBV19 few TGTGCCAGTAGTGGTGCAGTAACCTACAATGAGCAGTTCTTC CASSGAVTYNEQFF
NA TRBJ1-5 TRBV19 once TGTGCCAGTAGTAGTGACGCGGCTTTTTATAGCAATCAGCCCCAGCATTTT CASSSDAAFYSNQPQHF
TRBD1 TRBJ1-2 TRBV6-5 NA TGTGCCAGCAGTAAATCCGGGACAGGGTTCTATGGCTACACCTTC CASSKSGTGFYGYTF
TRBD2 TRBJ2-5 TRBV10-2 NA TGCGCCAGCAGTGAGCTTAGACTAGCGGGGCCCAGGGAGACCCAGTACTTC CASSELRLAGPRETQYF
TRBD1 TRBJ1-3 TRBV18 NA TGTGCCAGCTCATCCTTACAGGGGGCTTCTGGAAACACCATATATTTT CASSSLQGASGNTIYF
TRBD2 TRBJ2-1 TRBV9 NA TGTGCCAGCAGCGTTGGGACTACCCGGGACTATGAGCAGTTCTTC CASSVGTTRDYEQFF
TRBD1 TRBJ1-5 TRBV30 NA TGTGCCTGGGACAGGGGAAATCAGCCCCAGCATTTT CAWDRGNQPQHF
NA TRBJ2-3 TRBV7-9 NA TGTGCCAGCAGCTTATCATACCAGGGGACTAAGGATACGCAGTATTTT CASSLSYQGTKDTQYF
NA TRBJ1-2 TRBV28 NA TGTGCCAGCAGGGACAGTATTGGCTACACCTTC CASRDSIGYTF
NA TRBJ2-7 TRBV5-1 NA TGCGCCAGCAGCCCCCTGCTTAGCTACGAGCAGTACTTC CASSPLLSYEQYF
TRBD1 TRBJ1-3 TRBV5-4 NA TGTGCCAGCAGCTTCGGGACAGCCTCTGGAAACACCATATATTTT CASSFGTASGNTIYF
NA TRBJ2-3 TRBV25-1 NA TGTGCCAGCAGTGCAACGGGACATCGAAACACAGATACGCAGTATTTT CASSATGHRNTDTQYF
NA TRBJ2-7 TRBV30 few TGTGCCTGGAGTGCAGGGGCAGTCTACGAGCAGTACTTC CAWSAGAVYEQYF
NA TRBJ1-5 TRBV7-8 NA TGTGCCAGCAGCTTAGCGGCAGGGGAATTCAATCAGCCCCAGCATTTT CASSLAAGEFNQPQHF
NA TRBJ1-1 TRBV19 NA TGTGCCAGTAATCCCCGGGGAGGGACGAACACTGAAGCTTTCTTT CASNPRGGTNTEAFF
TRBD2 TRBJ2-1 TRBV11-2 NA TGTGCCAGCAGCTTATTAAGAGGGCTAGCGGGAGACGTTGAGCAGTTCTTC CASSLLRGLAGDVEQFF
TRBD1 TRBJ1-1 TRBV2 NA TGTGCCGGACAGGGTCTTAACACTGAAGCTTTCTTT CAGQGLNTEAFF
TRBD1 TRBJ1-1 TRBV7-8 NA TGTGCCAGCAGCCGGACAGGGAGAAGCTCTGAAGCTTTCTTT CASSRTGRSSEAFF
TRBD2 TRBJ2-5 TRBV29-1 NA TGCAGCGCCGAGGGACTAGCGGGAGCCCAAGAGACCCAGTACTTC CSAEGLAGAQETQYF
TRBD1 TRBJ1-2 TRBV7-2 NA TGTGCCAGCAGTTTAAACAGGGGAGGCTATGGCTACACCTTC CASSLNRGGYGYTF
NA TRBJ1-1 TRBV29-1 NA TGCAGCGTTGGGCAGGGTTCCACTGAAGCTTTCTTT CSVGQGSTEAFF
TRBD1 TRBJ2-2 TRBV15 NA TGTGCCACCAGCAGATTCGGACAGGGACGCAACACCGGGGAGCTGTTTTTT CATSRFGQGRNTGELFF
NA TRBJ1-2 TRBV11-3 NA TGTGCCAGCAGCTTCAGTCCACCCCTTGGCTACACCTTC CASSFSPPLGYTF
NA TRBJ1-2 TRBV7-9 NA TGTGCCAGCAGTCAGGGCAGTCATGGCTACACCTTC CASSQGSHGYTF
NA TRBJ1-2 TRBV5-6 NA TGTGCCAGCAGCTTGAGACAGGAAGACTATGGCTACACCTTC CASSLRQEDYGYTF
NA TRBJ2-1 TRBV5-1 NA TGCGCCAGCAGCTTACTCGACAGAACCTACAATGAGCAGTTCTTC CASSLLDRTYNEQFF
NA TRBJ1-4 TRBV13 once TGTGCCAGCAGCGTCCGGTGGGGAGGAATCAGTAAACTGTTTTTT CASSVRWGGISKLFF
TRBD1 TRBJ1-6 TRBV5-1 NA TGCGCCAGCAGCCATTCACAGGGGGGCAATTCACCCCTCCACTTT CASSHSQGGNSPLHF
TRBD1 TRBJ1-1 TRBV27 NA TGTGCCAGCATGACAGGGGCGAACACTGAAGCTTTCTTT CASMTGANTEAFF
NA TRBJ1-4 TRBV7-2 NA TGTGCCAGCAGCTTAGAACCAGGCCATGGGCGGGAACTGTTTTTT CASSLEPGHGRELFF
TRBD1 TRBJ2-7 TRBV5-6 NA TGTGCCAGCAGTTTCTTGGGACAGGGGGACTTC CASSFLGQGDF
NA TRBJ2-3 TRBV5-1 NA TGCGCCAGCAGCCGACAGGAGACGCAGTATTTT CASSRQETQYF
TRBD1 TRBJ1-1 TRBV2 few TGTGCCAGCAGTGTGGTTACAGGGGATACTGAAGCTTTCTTT CASSVVTGDTEAFF
TRBD1 TRBJ2-5 TRBV5-6 NA TGTGCCAGCAGCTTGGGACAGGGTGGACAAGAGACCCAGTACTTC CASSLGQGGQETQYF
NA TRBJ1-3 TRBV6-5 NA TGTGCCAGCAGCCGCGACAGGCCGTACCGAAACACCATATATTTT CASSRDRPYRNTIYF
TRBD1 TRBJ1-1 TRBV28 NA TGTGCCAGCAGAGTCGACAGGGTCAGGAACACTGAAGCTTTCTTT CASRVDRVRNTEAFF
NA TRBJ2-7 TRBV7-2 NA TGTGCCAGCAGCTTAGCTCCAGGTTACAGCTACGAGCAGTACTTC CASSLAPGYSYEQYF
NA TRBJ2-7 TRBV14 NA TGTGCCAGCAGCCAAGTAAACAGCTACGAGCAGTACTTC CASSQVNSYEQYF
NA TRBJ2-5 TRBV23-1 NA TGCGCCAGCAGTCCCCAGATGAGGTACCAAGAGACCCAGTACTTC CASSPQMRYQETQYF
NA TRBJ1-2 TRBV19 NA TGTGCCAGTAGTCAATCCGTCAGGCTGACCTATGGCTACACCTTC CASSQSVRLTYGYTF
NA TRBJ1-2 TRBV18 NA TGTGCCAGCTCACCATCGGGGGACTATGGCTACACCTTC CASSPSGDYGYTF
TRBD1 TRBJ2-7 TRBV6-5 NA TGTGCCAGCAGTGCGACAGGGGTCATCTACGAGCAGTACTTC CASSATGVIYEQYF
NA TRBJ1-5 TRBV5-6 NA TGTGCCAGCAGCTGGCGAGATCGGGAACCCCAGCATTTT CASSWRDREPQHF